This is a list of T cell receptor beta chains from one sample in a study of early T cells in non-severe SARS-CoV-2 infection. TCRdb re-derived calls from the 5' RACE reads in MiXCR, one entry per CDR3 protein. The table has 68,000 or so distinct CDR3 sequences, over 9% seen once; the top ten hold about 1.6%. Sequencing was performed on whole blood. The receptor source for this set is an adult who was a healthcare worker with PCR-confirmed SARS-CoV-2 infection or an uninfected control (not recorded which). CDR3s include the opening cysteine and the closing phenylalanine or tryptophan. A D gene is named only where the DNA matches it firmly. Size values are once, few and many counts, or a class for expanded clones, and some rows have none.

J gene: TRBJ2-1
V gene: TRBV11-1
clone size: many
D gene: .
CDR3 length: 12
CDR3 DNA: TGTGCCAGCAGCTTAGCCCGCAATGAGCAGTTCTTC
CDR3 protein: CASSLARNEQFF

J gene: TRBJ1-1
V gene: TRBV7-2
clone size: many
D gene: .
CDR3 length: 15
CDR3 DNA: TGTGCCAGCAGCCACTACAGGGTCCAGAACACTGAAGCTTTCTTT
CDR3 protein: CASSHYRVQNTEAFF

J gene: TRBJ1-6
V gene: TRBV11-3
clone size: .
D gene: .
CDR3 length: 16
CDR3 DNA: TGTGCCAGCAGCCACGGGGGGGGATCGGTTAATTCACCCCTCCACTTT
CDR3 protein: CASSHGGGSVNSPLHF

J gene: TRBJ2-1
V gene: TRBV20-1
clone size: few
D gene: .
CDR3 length: 14
CDR3 DNA: TGCAGTGCTAGTGAGATTATCTTTTACAATGAGCAGTTCTTC
CDR3 protein: CSASEIIFYNEQFF

J gene: TRBJ2-3
V gene: TRBV19
clone size: .
D gene: TRBD2
CDR3 length: 15
CDR3 DNA: TGTGCCGCCGCTGGGTCAGCGGGGGGCACAGATACGCAGTATTTT
CDR3 protein: CAAAGSAGGTDTQYF

J gene: TRBJ1-2
V gene: TRBV6-2/TRBV6-3
clone size: .
D gene: .
CDR3 length: 15
CDR3 DNA: TGTGCCAGCAGTCGGCCCGGCCCCGGAGGATATGGCTACACCTTC
CDR3 protein: CASSRPGPGGYGYTF

J gene: TRBJ2-2
V gene: TRBV6-5
clone size: few
D gene: .
CDR3 length: 14
CDR3 DNA: TGTGCCAGCACCCCTGGAGAGACCGCCGGGGAGCTGTTTTTT
CDR3 protein: CASTPGETAGELFF

J gene: TRBJ2-7
V gene: TRBV5-6
clone size: .
D gene: .
CDR3 length: 14
CDR3 DNA: TGTGCCAGCAGCTTGGGGCCTCAGGGCTACGAGCAGTACTTC
CDR3 protein: CASSLGPQGYEQYF

J gene: TRBJ2-6
V gene: TRBV5-1
clone size: many
D gene: TRBD2
CDR3 length: 18
CDR3 DNA: TGCGCCAGCAGCTTGCTAGCGGGGGCCAGCTCTGGGGCCAACGTCCTGACTTTC
CDR3 protein: CASSLLAGASSGANVLTF

J gene: TRBJ1-3
V gene: TRBV20-1
clone size: .
D gene: .
CDR3 length: 17
CDR3 DNA: TGCAGTGCCCCTAAGCCGCGAGCTGGAGACGGAAGAAACACCATATATTTT
CDR3 protein: CSAPKPRAGDGRNTIYF

J gene: TRBJ1-6
V gene: TRBV7-9
clone size: .
D gene: TRBD1
CDR3 length: 14
CDR3 DNA: TGTGCCAGCAGCAACGGACAGGGGCCCTCACCCCTCCACTTT
CDR3 protein: CASSNGQGPSPLHF

J gene: TRBJ2-1
V gene: TRBV2
clone size: .
D gene: .
CDR3 length: 13
CDR3 DNA: TGTGCCAGCAGTGACCGCCTGCGGGGCGAGCAGTTCTTC
CDR3 protein: CASSDRLRGEQFF

J gene: TRBJ2-3
V gene: TRBV11-2
clone size: .
D gene: .
CDR3 length: 13
CDR3 DNA: TGTGCCAGCAGCCTAGGACCCACAGATACGCAGTATTTT
CDR3 protein: CASSLGPTDTQYF

J gene: TRBJ1-2
V gene: TRBV6-5
clone size: .
D gene: TRBD1
CDR3 length: 14
CDR3 DNA: TGTGCCAGCAGTCCAACGACAGGGAGTCATGGCTACACCTTC
CDR3 protein: CASSPTTGSHGYTF

J gene: TRBJ2-7
V gene: TRBV7-9
clone size: many
D gene: .
CDR3 length: 15
CDR3 DNA: TGTGCCAGCAGCCCAAGGGACTTTCCCTCCTACGAGCAGTACTTC
CDR3 protein: CASSPRDFPSYEQYF

J gene: TRBJ2-5
V gene: TRBV10-1
clone size: many
D gene: .
CDR3 length: 14
CDR3 DNA: TGCGCCAGCAGTGGAGGTGGTGGCCAAGAGACCCAGTACTTC
CDR3 protein: CASSGGGGQETQYF